The 10 T cell receptor beta chains below all came from one sample that was sequenced in a study of cytomegalovirus exposure and HLA in healthy donors. Use of 60 Vbeta and 13 Jbeta primers characterized the PCR. Clones were sequenced by immunoSEQ multiplex PCR, and TCRdb holds only the in-frame ones, with some missing. The data contain about 150,000 clones, 60% to 75% of them singletons. Sequencing was done on a sample of PBMCs. Receptors originate from a young man in good health and CMV-seronegative.

The chain links TRBV4-1 to TRBJ2-1; 9 bases map to TRBD1. Germline assignment: CDR1 MGHRA and CDR2 YSYEKL. This CDR3 has 18 residues. Losses at the gene ends were 6 bases for V and 9 bases for J; bases not matched to a gene: 21. The CDR3 here is CASRPGTGRTNYKGEQFF. CDR3 bases: TGCGCCAGCAGGCCCGGGACAGGGCGAACCAATTACAAGGGTGAGCAGTTCTTC.

This chain joins TRBV2 and TRBJ2-3; 9 nucleotides agree with TRBD2. The CDR3 contains 16 residues. Germline V lookup: CDR1 SNHLY, CDR2 FYNNEI. The V segment lost 6 bases and the J segment 6 bases; nucleotides outside the gene matches: 13. The DNA for the CDR3 is TGTGCCAGCAGATATAGCGGGGGAGATTACGGGGATACGCAGTATTTT. It codes for CASRYSGGDYGDTQYF.

The rearrangement joins TRBV5-1 to TRBJ2-1; D unresolved. V shed 4 bases and J shed 2 bases, with 10 bases lying between them. The CDR3 consists of 14 residues. Germline CDR1 reads SGHRS; CDR2 reads YFSETQ. In DNA form, the CDR3 reads TGCGCCAGCAGCCCCCAGGCCACCTACAATGAGCAGTTCTTC. Translation gives CASSPQATYNEQFF.

Here the CDR3 DNA reads TGCGCCAGCAGCCAAGGAGGTGGGACAGGAATCTATGGCTACACCTTC. Protein sequence: CASSQGGGTGIYGYTF. The rearrangement joins TRBV4-3 to TRBJ1-2, with TRBD1 matching over 8 bases. J lost 4 bases, V lost 1 base, and 8 bases had no gene match. The germline gives CDR1 LGHNA, CDR2 YSLEER. The CDR3 length is 16 residues.

As concerns this clone: One junction end does not reproduce the germline sequence, and a read error may be involved. The rearrangement uses TRBV10-3 and TRBJ2-6; weak D call: TRBD1 (5 bases). CDR3 length: 14 amino acids. Germline V gene sequence: CDR1 ENHRY, CDR2 SYGVKD. The CDR3 DNA sequence: TGTGCCATCAGTGTCCGATCTGGGGCCAACGGCCTGACTTTC. Translated, it gives CAISVRSGANGLTF.

V and J are TRBV15 and TRBJ2-1; TRBD2 might be the D (6 bases). Per germline, CDR1 LNHNV and CDR2 YYDKDF (reference sequence). Trimming removed 8 bases from V and 3 bases from J, with 11 bases in between. This CDR3 spans 13 amino acids. In DNA form, the CDR3 reads TGTGCCACCGGAGGGGTAGGCTACAATGAGCAGTTCTTC. Protein: CATGGVGYNEQFF. The full variable domain, with the rest looked up from reference TRBV15 and TRBJ2-1, is DAMVIQNPRYQVTQFGKPVTLSCSQTLNHNVMYWYQQKSSQAPKLLFHYYDKDFNNEADTPDNFQSRRPNTSFCFLDIRSPGLGDTAMYLCATGGVGYNEQFFGPGTRLTVL.

For the CDR3, the DNA is TGTGCCAGCAGTGTCGACAGGGGAAGCTACTATGGCTACACCTTC. It translates to CASSVDRGSYYGYTF. This sequence joins TRBV6-4 and TRBJ1-2; 8 bases map to TRBD1. From germline, CDR1 is MRHNA and CDR2 SNTAGT. The CDR3 runs 15 residues. Trimming took 4 bases from V and 3 from J; bases not matched to a gene: 7.

This clone turned up a few times. Its ends do not fully match the called genes, so a read error is possible. The CDR3 protein is CASSLDRAETQYF. In DNA form, the CDR3 reads TGTGCTAGCAGCTTAGACAGGGCAGAGACCCAGTACTTC. The rearrangement links TRBV7-7 to TRBJ2-5; 7 nucleotides align to TRBD1. Germline values: CDR1 SSHAT, CDR2 FNYEAQ (reference sequence). The CDR3 spans 13 residues.

The chain joins TRBV7-9 to TRBJ1-2; D uncertain. Germline V gene data show CDR1 as SEHNR and CDR2 as FQNEAQ (reference sequence). V dropped 7 bases and J dropped 8 bases, with 11 bases sitting between them. The CDR3 extends over 11 amino acids. CDR3 DNA sequence: TGTGCCAGCACCCCCGAGCAAGGCTACACCTTC. It codes for CASTPEQGYTF.

DNA for the CDR3: TGCGCCAGCAGCTTGAACCTTATGGACAGGCAGTTCTTC. It is translated as CASSLNLMDRQFF. The J gene is TRBJ2-1, the V gene TRBV4-1; D might be TRBD1 (6 bases). V dropped 5 bases and J dropped 12 bases, with 17 bases sitting between them. CDR3 length: 13 amino acids. From germline, CDR1 is MGHRA and CDR2 YSYEKL.